This paragraph covers one T cell receptor (beta chain) sequence. What it recognizes is unknown. This table comes from immunoSEQ multiplex PCR, and its TCRdb copy is limited to in-frame clones, with some not included. Among some 120,000 clones listed, around 82% were seen once. This CDR3 region has 15 residues. V was clipped by 1 base and J by 7 bases; unmatched bases: 7. Germline V lookup: CDR1 SGHNT, CDR2 YENEEA. The record originates from a study of T cell responses to AZD1222 COVID-19 vaccine. As for the study in general: Analyses pooled second doses at about 4 or about 12 weeks. General study findings and limits: Donors in the cohort were predominantly white British and more often female, and clonal diversity was possibly underestimated.

The gene calls are TRBV11-3 and TRBJ2-7, with 10 bases that match TRBD2. This sequence originates from an adult in good health. Sequences were derived from peripheral blood, sampled on day 0 of AZD1222 vaccination. The CDR3 DNA sequence: TGTGCCAGCAGCTTAGGGACTAGCGGAGCGGGGGAGCAGTACTTC. As protein: CASSLGTSGAGEQYF.